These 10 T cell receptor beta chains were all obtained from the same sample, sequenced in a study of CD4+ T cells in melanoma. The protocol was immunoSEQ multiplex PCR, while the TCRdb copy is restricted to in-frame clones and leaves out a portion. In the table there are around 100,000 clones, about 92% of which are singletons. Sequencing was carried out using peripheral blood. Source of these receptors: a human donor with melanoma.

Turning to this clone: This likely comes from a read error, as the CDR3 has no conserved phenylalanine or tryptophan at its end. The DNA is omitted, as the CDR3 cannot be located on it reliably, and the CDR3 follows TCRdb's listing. The chain's CDR3 is CASSSRTRGEC. The genes are TRBV7-2 and TRBJ1-6; the DNA was not compared with TRBD1, the D call given in the table. Germline V lookup: CDR1 SGHTA, CDR2 FQGNSA. The CDR3 is 11 residues long, counting both termini.

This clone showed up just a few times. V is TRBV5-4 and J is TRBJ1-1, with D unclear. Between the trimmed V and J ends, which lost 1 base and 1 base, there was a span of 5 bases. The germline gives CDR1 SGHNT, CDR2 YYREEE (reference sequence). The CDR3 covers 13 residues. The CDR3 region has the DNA TGTGCCAGCAGCTTGCTGGGGAACACTGAAGCTTTCTTT. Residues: CASSLLGNTEAFF.

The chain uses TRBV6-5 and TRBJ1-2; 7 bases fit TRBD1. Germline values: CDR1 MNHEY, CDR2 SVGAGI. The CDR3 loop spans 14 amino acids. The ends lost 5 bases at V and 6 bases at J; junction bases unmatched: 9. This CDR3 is CASSPLGTVHGYTF. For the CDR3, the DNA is TGTGCCAGCAGTCCCCTCGGGACAGTCCATGGCTACACCTTC.

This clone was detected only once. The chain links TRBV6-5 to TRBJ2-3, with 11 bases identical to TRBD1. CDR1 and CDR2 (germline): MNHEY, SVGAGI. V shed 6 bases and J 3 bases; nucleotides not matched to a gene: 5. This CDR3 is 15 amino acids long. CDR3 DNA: TGTGCCAGCAGCCTAAGGGACAGGGGGACAGATACGCAGTATTTT. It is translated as CASSLRDRGTDTQYF.

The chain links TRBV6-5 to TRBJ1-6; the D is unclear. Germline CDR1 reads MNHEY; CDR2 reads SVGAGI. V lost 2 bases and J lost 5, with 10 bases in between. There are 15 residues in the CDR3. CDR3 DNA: TGTGCCAGCAGTTACAAGGTCCCCAATAATTCACCCCTCCACTTT. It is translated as CASSYKVPNNSPLHF.

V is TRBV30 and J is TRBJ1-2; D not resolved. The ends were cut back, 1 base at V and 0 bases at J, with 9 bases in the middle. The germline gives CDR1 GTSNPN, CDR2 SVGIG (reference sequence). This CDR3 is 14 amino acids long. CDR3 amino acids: CAWSGTEANYGYTF. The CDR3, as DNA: TGTGCCTGGAGTGGGACCGAAGCTAACTATGGCTACACCTTC.

CDR3 sequence (DNA): TGTGCCAGCTGGACAGCTCACAATCAGCCCCAGCATTTT. Its protein is CASWTAHNQPQHF. The V and J genes are TRBV27 and TRBJ1-5; D perhaps matches TRBD1 (6 bases). Trimming took 8 bases from V and 3 from J, leaving 11 bases between them. The CDR3 covers 13 residues. Germline assignment: CDR1 MNHEY and CDR2 SMNVEV (reference sequence).

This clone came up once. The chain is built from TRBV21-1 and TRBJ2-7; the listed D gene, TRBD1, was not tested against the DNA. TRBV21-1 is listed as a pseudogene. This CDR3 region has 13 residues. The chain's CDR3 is CASPWGSFYEQYF. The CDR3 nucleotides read TGTGCCAGCCCGTGGGGCAGCTTTTACGAGCAGTACTTC.

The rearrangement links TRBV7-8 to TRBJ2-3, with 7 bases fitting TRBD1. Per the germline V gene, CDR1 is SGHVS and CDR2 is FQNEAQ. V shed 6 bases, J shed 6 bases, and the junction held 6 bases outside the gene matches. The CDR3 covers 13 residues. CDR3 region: CASRNDRADTQYF. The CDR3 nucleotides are TGTGCCAGCAGGAATGACAGGGCGGATACGCAGTATTTT.

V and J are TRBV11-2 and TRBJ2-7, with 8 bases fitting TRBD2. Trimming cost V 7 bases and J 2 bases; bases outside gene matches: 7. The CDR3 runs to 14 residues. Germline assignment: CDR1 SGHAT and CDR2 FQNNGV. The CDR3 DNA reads TGTGCCAGCACCTCGACGGGAGGGACCTACGAGCAGTACTTC. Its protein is CASTSTGGTYEQYF.